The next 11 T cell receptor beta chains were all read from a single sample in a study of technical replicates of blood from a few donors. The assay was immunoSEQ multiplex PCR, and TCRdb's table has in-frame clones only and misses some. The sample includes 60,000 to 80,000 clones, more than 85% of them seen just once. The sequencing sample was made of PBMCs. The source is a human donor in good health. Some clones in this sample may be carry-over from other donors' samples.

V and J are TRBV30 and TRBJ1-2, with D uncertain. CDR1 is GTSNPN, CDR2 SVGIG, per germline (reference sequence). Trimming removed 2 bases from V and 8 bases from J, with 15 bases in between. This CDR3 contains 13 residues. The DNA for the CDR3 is TGTGCCTGGAGTATGGCACCGACTCTAGGCTACACCTTC. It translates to CAWSMAPTLGYTF. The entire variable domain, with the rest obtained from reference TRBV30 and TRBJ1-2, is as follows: SQTIHQWPATLVQPVGSPLSLECTVEGTSNPNLYWYRQAAGRGLQLLFYSVGIGQISSEVPQNLSASRPQDRQFILSSKKLLLSDSGFYLCAWSMAPTLGYTFGSGTRLTVV.

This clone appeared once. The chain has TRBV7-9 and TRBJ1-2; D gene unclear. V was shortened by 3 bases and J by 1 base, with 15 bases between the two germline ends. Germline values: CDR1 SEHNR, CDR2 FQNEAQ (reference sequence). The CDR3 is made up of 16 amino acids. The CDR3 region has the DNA TGTGCCAGCAGCTTGGCACGGGTACCCTTTAACTATGGCTACACCTTC. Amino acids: CASSLARVPFNYGYTF.

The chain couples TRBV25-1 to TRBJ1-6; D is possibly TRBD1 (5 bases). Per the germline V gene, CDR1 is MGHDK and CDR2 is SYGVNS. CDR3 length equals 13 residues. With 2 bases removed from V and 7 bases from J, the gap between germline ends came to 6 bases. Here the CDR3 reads CASSEGGNSPLHF. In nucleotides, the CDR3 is TGTGCCAGCAGTGAAGGGGGGAATTCACCCCTCCACTTT.

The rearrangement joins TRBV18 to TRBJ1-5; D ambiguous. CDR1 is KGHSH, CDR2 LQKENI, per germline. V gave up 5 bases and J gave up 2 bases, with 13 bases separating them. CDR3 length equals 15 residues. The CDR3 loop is CASSMEGWGNQPQHF. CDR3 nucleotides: TGTGCCAGCTCAATGGAGGGTTGGGGCAATCAGCCCCAGCATTTT. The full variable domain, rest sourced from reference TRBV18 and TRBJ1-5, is NAGVMQNPRHLVRRRGQEARLRCSPMKGHSHVYWYRQLPEEGLKFMVYLQKENIIDESGMPKERFSAEFPKEGPSILRIQQVVRGDSAAYFCASSMEGWGNQPQHFGDGTRLSIL.

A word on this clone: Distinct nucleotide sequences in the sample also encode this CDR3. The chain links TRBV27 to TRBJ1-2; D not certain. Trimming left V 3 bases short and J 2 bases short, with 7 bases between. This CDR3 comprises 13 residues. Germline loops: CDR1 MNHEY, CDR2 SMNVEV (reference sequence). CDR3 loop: CASSFRGNYGYTF. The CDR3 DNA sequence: TGTGCCAGCAGTTTTCGCGGAAACTATGGCTACACCTTC.

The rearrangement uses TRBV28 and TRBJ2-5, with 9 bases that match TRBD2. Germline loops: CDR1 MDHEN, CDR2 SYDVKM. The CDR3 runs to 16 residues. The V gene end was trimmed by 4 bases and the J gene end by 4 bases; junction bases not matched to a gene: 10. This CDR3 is CASSSPGAGGRETQYF. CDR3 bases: TGTGCCAGCAGTTCCCCTGGGGCGGGGGGGCGAGAGACCCAGTACTTC.

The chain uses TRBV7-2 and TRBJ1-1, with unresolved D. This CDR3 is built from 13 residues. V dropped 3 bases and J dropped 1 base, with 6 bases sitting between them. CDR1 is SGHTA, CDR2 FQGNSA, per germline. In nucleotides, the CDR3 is TGTGCCAGCAGCTTGAGGCAGAACACTGAAGCTTTCTTT. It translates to CASSLRQNTEAFF.

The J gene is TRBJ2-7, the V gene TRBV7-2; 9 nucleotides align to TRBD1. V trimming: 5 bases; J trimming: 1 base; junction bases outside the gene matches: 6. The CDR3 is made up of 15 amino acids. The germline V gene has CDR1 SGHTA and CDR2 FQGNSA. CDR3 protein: CASSRRQGDSYEQYF. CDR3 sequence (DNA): TGTGCCAGCAGCCGTCGACAGGGGGATTCCTACGAGCAGTACTTC.

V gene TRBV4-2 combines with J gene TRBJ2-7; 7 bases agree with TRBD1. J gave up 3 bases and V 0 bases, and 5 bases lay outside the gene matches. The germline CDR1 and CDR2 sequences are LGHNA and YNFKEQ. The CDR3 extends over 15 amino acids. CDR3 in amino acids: CASSQDAGGVYEQYF. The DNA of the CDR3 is TGTGCCAGCAGCCAAGATGCAGGGGGAGTCTACGAGCAGTACTTC.

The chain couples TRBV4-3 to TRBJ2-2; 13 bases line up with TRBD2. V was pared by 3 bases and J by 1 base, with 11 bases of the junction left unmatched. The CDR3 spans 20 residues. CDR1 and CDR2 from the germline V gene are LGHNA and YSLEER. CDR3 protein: CASSQNLGTSGKLNTGELFF. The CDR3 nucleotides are TGCGCCAGCAGCCAGAATCTGGGGACTAGCGGGAAGCTGAACACCGGGGAGCTGTTTTTT.

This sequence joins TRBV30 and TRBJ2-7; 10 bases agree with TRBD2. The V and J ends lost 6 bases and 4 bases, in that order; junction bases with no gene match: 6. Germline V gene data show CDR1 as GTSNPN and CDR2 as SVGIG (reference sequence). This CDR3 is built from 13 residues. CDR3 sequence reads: CACDIAGGYEQYF. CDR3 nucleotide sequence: TGTGCCTGTGATATAGCGGGAGGTTACGAGCAGTACTTC.